The 23 T cell receptor beta chains in this list originate from one sample, sequenced in a study of T cells after posttransplantation cyclophosphamide. Treatment was busulfan-fludarabine conditioning, a marrow graft, and cyclophosphamide on days +3 and +4. This table comes from immunoSEQ multiplex PCR, and its TCRdb copy is limited to in-frame clones, with some not included. The sample lists roughly 20,000 clones, around 68% occurring once. The specimen was PBMCs, collected after an allogeneic stem cell transplant with post-transplant cyclophosphamide. All receptors come from a young adult male patient who received an allogeneic stem cell transplant from a related donor, was CMV-positive, and had acute GVHD only. Some T cells may be provided by the graft donor.

This chain connects TRBV5-4 to TRBJ2-7; TRBD2 aligns across 9 bases. The CDR3 contains 14 residues. The germline CDR1 and CDR2 sequences are SGHNT and YYREEE (reference sequence). V was pared by 4 bases and J by 6 bases, with 8 bases of the junction left unmatched. The CDR3 is CASSGRGGPSEQYF. DNA for the CDR3: TGTGCCAGCAGCGGGCGGGGGGGGCCGAGCGAGCAGTACTTC. The full variable domain, its missing parts supplied by reference TRBV5-4 and TRBJ2-7, is ETGVTQSPTHLIKTRGQQVTLRCSSQSGHNTVSWYQQALGQGPQFIFQYYREEENGRGNFPPRFSGLQFPNYSSELNVNALELDDSALYLCASSGRGGPSEQYFGPGTRLTVT.

The chain is built from TRBV2 and TRBJ1-5, with a weak D call TRBD1 (5 bases). CDR1 and CDR2 from the germline V gene are SNHLY and FYNNEI. The CDR3 totals 13 residues. V lost 4 bases and J lost 7, with 11 bases in between. CDR3 DNA sequence: TGTGCCAGCAGTGGCAGGGATCGGCAGCCCCAGCATTTT. It translates to CASSGRDRQPQHF. The full variable domain, in which reference TRBV2 and TRBJ1-5 provide the parts outside the CDR3, is EPEVTQTPSHQVTQMGQEVILRCVPISNHLYFYWYRQILGQKVEFLVSFYNNEISEKSEIFDDQFSVERPDGSNFTLKIRSTKLEDSAMYFCASSGRDRQPQHFGDGTRLSIL.

The chain carries TRBV4-2 and TRBJ2-1, with 8 nucleotides matching TRBD2. The CDR3 has 14 residues. The germline V gene encodes CDR1 LGHNA and CDR2 YNFKEQ. With 4 bases clipped from V and 8 bases from J, the junction kept 7 bases outside the gene matches. CDR3 sequence: CASSPGGANDEQFF. In nucleotides, the CDR3 is TGTGCCAGCAGCCCCGGGGGGGCCAACGATGAGCAGTTCTTC.

This chain links TRBV7-2 with TRBJ2-7; possibly TRBD2 for D (5 bases). The CDR3 has 14 amino acids. V shed 6 bases and J shed 2 bases, with 14 bases lying between them. Germline V gene data show CDR1 as SGHTA and CDR2 as FQGNSA. The CDR3 reads CASRRTPDTYEQYF. The CDR3 DNA is TGTGCCAGCAGGAGGACTCCCGATACCTACGAGCAGTACTTC.

The chain uses TRBV18 and TRBJ2-3; D unresolved. The CDR3 is 13 amino acids. Between the trimmed V and J ends, which lost 6 bases and 7 bases, there was a span of 14 bases. Germline V CDR1 and CDR2: KGHSH, LQKENI. The CDR3 DNA reads as TGTGCCAGCTCCCAAGAGCTTCGAAATACGCAGTATTTT. Amino acid sequence: CASSQELRNTQYF.

The V and J genes are TRBV19 and TRBJ1-1, with D perhaps matching TRBD1 (5 bases). The CDR3 is made up of 15 amino acids. V was pared by 3 bases and J by 4 bases, with 15 bases between. Germline CDR1 LNHDA, CDR2 SQIVND (reference sequence). CDR3 in amino acids: CASSMNAGRGTEAFF. The CDR3 region has the DNA TGTGCCAGTAGTATGAACGCCGGAAGGGGCACTGAAGCTTTCTTT.

This sequence joins TRBV9 and TRBJ2-7; TRBD2 aligns across 8 bases. Germline V gene data show CDR1 as SGDLS and CDR2 as YYNGEE. With V trimmed by 4 bases and J by 10 bases, 13 bases remained unmatched. The CDR3 is made up of 14 amino acids. CDR3 loop: CASSLRGREGHQYF. The CDR3 region has the DNA TGTGCCAGCAGCCTCCGGGGACGGGAGGGACATCAGTACTTC.

V usage is TRBV29-1 and J usage is TRBJ1-3, with 7 nucleotides matching TRBD1. Germline CDR1 reads SQVTM; CDR2 reads ANQGSEA. CDR3 length: 16 amino acids. J was trimmed by 1 base and V by 0 bases; bases with no gene match: 6. DNA for the CDR3: TGCAGCGTTGAAGACCCGACAGGGAGATCTGGAAACACCATATATTTT. Amino acid sequence: CSVEDPTGRSGNTIYF. Drawing the rest from reference TRBV29-1 and TRBJ1-3, the complete variable domain is SAVISQKPSRDICQRGTSLTIQCQVDSQVTMMFWYRQQPGQSLTLIATANQGSEATYESGFVIDKFPISRPNLTFSTLTVSNMSPEDSSIYLCSVEDPTGRSGNTIYFGEGSWLTVV.

The V gene is TRBV28, the J gene TRBJ2-1; D is undetermined. The V and J ends lost 2 bases and 10 bases respectively, with 6 bases between them. Germline CDR1 is MDHEN and CDR2 is SYDVKM. The CDR3 has 11 residues. The CDR3 DNA sequence: TGTGCCAGCAGTTTAGGTCTAGAGCAGTTCTTC. Translated, it gives CASSLGLEQFF.

This chain joins TRBV14 and TRBJ2-5; TRBD1 aligns across 9 bases. CDR1 and CDR2 (germline): SGHDN, FVKESK. The CDR3 extends over 13 amino acids. J gave up 7 bases and V 6 bases, and 6 bases lay outside the gene matches. CDR3 loop: CASRQWTGVTQYF. DNA for the CDR3: TGTGCCAGCAGACAGTGGACAGGGGTGACCCAGTACTTC.

The gene calls are TRBV7-2 and TRBJ1-1; TRBD1 might be the D (6 bases). Germline V lookup: CDR1 SGHTA, CDR2 FQGNSA. Deletions cut 1 base from V and 3 bases from J, with 12 bases between. The CDR3 is 15 amino acids. The CDR3: CASSLGGRMDTEAFF. The CDR3 DNA reads as TGTGCCAGCAGCTTAGGGGGGCGCATGGACACTGAAGCTTTCTTT.

There are many counts of this clone. The chain uses TRBV5-1 and TRBJ2-7, with TRBD2 matching 11 bases. The CDR3 contains 14 residues. CDR1 and CDR2 from the germline V gene are SGHRS and YFSETQ. V lost 3 bases and J lost 3; bases outside the gene matches: 2. DNA of the CDR3: TGCGCCAGCAGCTCGACTAGCGGGGACTACGAGCAGTACTTC. This codes for CASSSTSGDYEQYF.

This sequence joins TRBV2 and TRBJ1-2; no reliable D call. The germline V and J ends were trimmed by 4 bases and 8 bases, with 14 bases remaining between them. CDR1 and CDR2 from the germline V gene are SNHLY and FYNNEI. The CDR3 is 13 amino acids. Here the CDR3 DNA reads TGTGCCAGCAGTGGTGGCCGCGGGCTAGGCTACACCTTC. This encodes CASSGGRGLGYTF. Filled out from reference TRBV2 and TRBJ1-2, the complete variable domain reads EPEVTQTPSHQVTQMGQEVILRCVPISNHLYFYWYRQILGQKVEFLVSFYNNEISEKSEIFDDQFSVERPDGSNFTLKIRSTKLEDSAMYFCASSGGRGLGYTFGSGTRLTVV.

The V call is TRBV19, the J call TRBJ2-7; 8 bases agree with TRBD1. The CDR3 has 14 amino acids. Per the germline V gene, CDR1 is LNHDA and CDR2 is SQIVND (reference sequence). Trimming took 7 bases from V and 2 from J; bases not matched to a gene: 7. In DNA, the CDR3 is TGTGCCAGTAAGCTAGGGACAGGACCCTACGAGCAGTACTTC. Translated: CASKLGTGPYEQYF.

The V and J genes are TRBV6-4 and TRBJ1-4, with TRBD1 as a possible D gene (6 bases). Germline V gene data show CDR1 as MRHNA and CDR2 as SNTAGT. The V end was cut by 7 bases, the J end by 2 bases, with 11 bases between. The CDR3 is 14 amino acids. The CDR3 is CASNTGNTNEKLFF. Here the CDR3 DNA reads TGTGCCAGCAATACAGGGAACACTAATGAAAAACTGTTTTTT.

The rearrangement links TRBV4-1 to TRBJ2-7; a possible D gene is TRBD1 (5 bases). Trimming cost V 3 bases and J 0 bases, with 12 bases left between them. This CDR3 has 15 amino acids. CDR1 and CDR2 from the germline V gene are MGHRA and YSYEKL. CDR3: CASSQTDSSSYEQYF. The CDR3 DNA is TGCGCCAGCAGCCAGACTGACAGTAGCTCCTACGAGCAGTACTTC.

V gene TRBV6-5 combines with J gene TRBJ2-7; 13 bases are a match to TRBD2. The ends lost 7 bases at V and 4 bases at J; junction bases unmatched: 7. The CDR3 runs 15 residues. Germline assignment: CDR1 MNHEY and CDR2 SVGAGI. The CDR3 protein is CASIGTSGEEYEQYF. Here the CDR3 DNA reads TGTGCCAGCATCGGGACTAGCGGGGAAGAATACGAGCAGTACTTC.

In this sample, this clone turned up a few times. The chain carries TRBV29-1 and TRBJ1-3, with D possibly matching TRBD1 (5 bases). Germline V gene data show CDR1 as SQVTM and CDR2 as ANQGSEA. CDR3 length equals 17 residues. Trimming took 5 bases from V and 0 from J, leaving 20 bases between them. CDR3 sequence (DNA): TGCAGCGTTTTAGATTTTGAGACAGTTTACTCTGGAAACACCATATATTTT. Residues: CSVLDFETVYSGNTIYF. Full variable domain (rest looked up from reference TRBV29-1 and TRBJ1-3): SAVISQKPSRDICQRGTSLTIQCQVDSQVTMMFWYRQQPGQSLTLIATANQGSEATYESGFVIDKFPISRPNLTFSTLTVSNMSPEDSSIYLCSVLDFETVYSGNTIYFGEGSWLTVV.

The rearrangement joins TRBV7-2 to TRBJ2-5, with D unresolved. The J call could be wrong; TRBJ2-7 is a better fit for the DNA end. Germline CDR1 SGHTA, CDR2 FQGNSA. The CDR3 runs to 12 residues. The CDR3 sequence is CASSLSSYEQYF. The DNA of the CDR3 is TGTGCCAGCAGCCTTAGCTCCTACGAGCAGTACTTC.

V and J are TRBV5-6 and TRBJ2-2; maybe TRBD1 (6 bases). Germline V lookup: CDR1 SGHDT, CDR2 YYEEEE. Trimming took 0 bases from V and 4 from J, leaving 10 bases between them. This CDR3 has 15 amino acids. The CDR3: CASSLGGLGTGELFF. The CDR3 DNA reads TGTGCCAGCAGCTTGGGGGGGCTGGGCACCGGGGAGCTGTTTTTT. The variable domain in full, completed from reference TRBV5-6 and TRBJ2-2, reads DAGVTQSPTHLIKTRGQQVTLRCSPKSGHDTVSWYQQALGQGPQFIFQYYEEEERQRGNFPDRFSGHQFPNYSSELNVNALLLGDSALYLCASSLGGLGTGELFFGEGSRLTVL.

This clone was detected once. The V gene is TRBV5-4, the J gene TRBJ2-6, with 7 bases matching TRBD1. Germline CDR1 SGHNT, CDR2 YYREEE (reference sequence). V trimming: 0 bases; J trimming: 0 bases; junction bases outside the gene matches: 3. There are 17 residues in the CDR3. This CDR3 is CASSLARDSSGANVLTF. In DNA, the CDR3 is TGTGCCAGCAGCTTGGCCCGGGACAGCTCTGGGGCCAACGTCCTGACTTTC.

The chain recombines TRBV6-5 with TRBJ2-2; possible D gene TRBD2, 7 bases. The CDR3 runs to 13 residues. Trimming left V 6 bases short and J 4 bases short, with 9 bases between. The germline V gene encodes CDR1 MNHEY and CDR2 SVGAGI. The CDR3 bases are TGTGCCAGCAGCCGGGGGGCCACCGGGGAGCTGTTTTTT. Its protein product is CASSRGATGELFF.

This chain joins TRBV10-3 and TRBJ1-6; 9 nucleotides agree with TRBD1. Trimming cost V 8 bases and J 7 bases; bases outside gene matches: 3. This CDR3 has 13 amino acids. The germline V gene encodes CDR1 ENHRY and CDR2 SYGVKD. CDR3 bases: TGTGCCATCCGACAGGGGGAAAATTCACCCCTCCACTTT. Its translation: CAIRQGENSPLHF.